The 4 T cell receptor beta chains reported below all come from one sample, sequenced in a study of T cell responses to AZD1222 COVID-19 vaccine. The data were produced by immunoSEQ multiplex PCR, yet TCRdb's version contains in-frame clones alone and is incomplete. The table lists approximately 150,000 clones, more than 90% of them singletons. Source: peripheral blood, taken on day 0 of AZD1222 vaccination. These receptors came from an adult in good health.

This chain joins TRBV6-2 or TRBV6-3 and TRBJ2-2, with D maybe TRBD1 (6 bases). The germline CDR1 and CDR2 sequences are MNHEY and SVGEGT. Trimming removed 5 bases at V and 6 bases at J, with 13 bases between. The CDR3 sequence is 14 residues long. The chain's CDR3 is CASSKDSVAGELFF. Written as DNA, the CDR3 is TGTGCCAGCAGTAAGGACAGCGTCGCCGGGGAGCTGTTTTTT.

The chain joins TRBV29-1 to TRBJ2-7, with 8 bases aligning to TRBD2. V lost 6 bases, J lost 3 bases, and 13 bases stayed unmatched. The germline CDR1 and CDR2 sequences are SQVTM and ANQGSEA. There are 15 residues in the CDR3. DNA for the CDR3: TGCAGCGTCGAATGTACGGGGGGGGTTGACTACGAGCAGTACTTC. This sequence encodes CSVECTGGVDYEQYF.

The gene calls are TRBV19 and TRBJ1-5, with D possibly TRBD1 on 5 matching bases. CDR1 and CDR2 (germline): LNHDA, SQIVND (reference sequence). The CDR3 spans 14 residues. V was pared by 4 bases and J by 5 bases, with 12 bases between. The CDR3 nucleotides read TGTGCCAGTAGTAATCGGGGGGAGGATCAGCCCCAGCATTTT. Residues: CASSNRGEDQPQHF.

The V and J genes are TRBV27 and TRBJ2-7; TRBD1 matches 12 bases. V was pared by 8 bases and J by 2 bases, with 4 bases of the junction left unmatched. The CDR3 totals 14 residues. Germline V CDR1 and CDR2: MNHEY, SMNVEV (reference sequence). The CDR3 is CASSGTGGAYEQYF. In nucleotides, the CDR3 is TGTGCCAGCTCCGGGACAGGGGGCGCCTACGAGCAGTACTTC.